What follows describes a single T cell receptor (beta chain). This clone came up a few times. Its antigen is still unknown. The input lacks base qualities; no much larger clone sits a single base away. The sample is drawn from a study of blood T cell repertoires in COVID-19 (dated by TCRdb to 2018 to 2020). About the investigation overall: The collaborator samples originated in the United States, Italy and Spain and spanned the acute and convalescent phases of COVID-19. Nearly every sample came with metadata listing a de-identified subject ID, COVID-19 status, age in years and sex. The repertoires were released in a freely available public database meant as a resource for research on the immune response to SARS-CoV-2. Subjects who had been exposed to COVID-19, were actively infected with it, or had recovered from it provided the deeply sampled blood TCRbeta repertoires that made up the dataset. The material from the prospective study consisted of cDNA or gDNA derived from T cells, B-cell-depleted T cells, or PBMCs. Where HLA class I and class II types were available, the types were taken from metadata supplied by the sample provider, not from assay-based typing. The samples were drawn from two sources: the first 160 participants of the ongoing ImmuneRACE study, and 1,254 subjects contributed by 6 global collaborators.

V is cut back by 0 bases and J by 1 base, with 4 bases in the junction unmatched. The CDR3 holds 15 amino acids from the cysteine to the phenylalanine. The only DNA kept is the CDR3, 45 bases in frame from the first base. Taken from the germline V gene, the CDR1 and CDR2 loops are SGDLS and YYNGEE. Broader findings and caveats from the paper: How much clinical and demographic metadata was included differed by source and by participant, and the metadata was provided uncurated.

TCRbeta CDR3 regions were amplified from genomic DNA by means of the immunoSEQ Assay, a bias-controlled multiplex PCR. From the authors' description of their analysis: Within the assay, amplification of reference gene primers was used to estimate how many nucleated cells each sample contained. To quantify the absolute abundance of each unique TCRbeta CDR3 rearrangement, sequence reads were collapsed and filtered. Productive Simpson clonality was computed per sample as the square root of Simpson's diversity index over productive rearrangements. TCRdb provides this immuneACCESS table in a form limited to in-frame rearrangements. Some clones are lacking; in checked studies, under half of them reflect an unresolved V gene, and why the rest are absent is not known. V, J and clone size are taken as reported in that table, and D and trimming were inferred from the DNA itself. In all, the sample holds roughly 250,000 clones, and approximately 86% of those were seen once. The ten top clones hold just over 2.5% of the sample.

In the prospective study, participants were about 18 to 100 years old, resided in about two dozen geographic areas of the United States, and were enrolled through a virtual design. Cohort assignment in the prospective study relied on participant-reported clinical history from a screening survey and a study questionnaire. Mobile phlebotomists in the prospective study collected whole blood, serum and a nasopharyngeal or oropharyngeal swab from every participant. Additional blood draws and questionnaires over a 2-month period could optionally be provided by prospective study participants. Blood samples from the prospective study were shipped frozen or at room temperature prior to DNA extraction.

The TCR was taken from a woman aged 30 to 39 with acute COVID-19. The chain links TRBV9 with TRBJ2-7, and TRBD1 matches 7 of the central bases. The material sequenced was PBMCs or T cells enriched from blood (not recorded which). The nucleotide sequence is TGTGCCAGCAGCGTAGAAGAGGGACAGTCCTACGAGCAGTACTTC. Translated, this is CASSVEEGQSYEQYF.